Described below is a single TCR beta chain sequence and its context. What antigen it recognizes has not been identified. Base qualities are not recorded, but no much larger clone differs from it by a single base. The donors were roughly 39 Caucasian individuals from Russia, aged roughly 6 to 90 years, who were systemically healthy. Roughly 10 milliliters of peripheral blood were drawn from each donor into EDTA-treated Vacutainer tubes. Ficoll-Paque density-gradient centrifugation was used to isolate PBMCs, with at least 7 million obtained per sample. Trizol reagent was used to extract total RNA from PBMCs, with at least 6 micrograms per sample. For every donor, flow cytometry on a PBMC aliquot measured the percentage of naive CD45RAhigh/CD27high T cells. Libraries were constructed by 5' RACE. Sequenced using an Illumina HiSeq 2500. A second 7 to 11 cycle PCR used a sample-barcoded 5' primer and a J-beta primer mix. Each TCR beta cDNA molecule received a unique molecular identifier from a template-switch 5' adaptor carrying 12 random nucleotides. Each sample yielded at least 2.5 million CDR3-containing paired-end reads. The Mint cDNA synthesis kit, primed by a TRBC-specific oligonucleotide, was used to synthesize first-strand cDNA from all RNA. All cDNA was treated with uracil-DNA glycosylase and then went through a first 18-cycle PCR with the universal primers M1SS and BC2_uni_R. On the authors' methods: For normalization, 1 million high-quality reads were randomly selected from each sample, with every read carrying a distinct molecular identifier. Instead of being binned into consensus sequences, reads that shared molecular identifiers were thrown out. MiTCR, with a Q25 quality threshold and the strictest error-elimination algorithm, was used for CDR3 identification, clonotype clustering and error correction. Lower-bound total TCR beta diversity was estimated with a nonparametric unseen species model using Euler transformation. TCRdb ran its own pipeline on the public reads, namely fastp trimming at Q25 and MiXCR clone calling, and kept in-frame beta chains. Identical CDR3 proteins give one entry, which carries the most common genes and DNA. Here the V and J calls rest on TCRdb's processing, not on the authors' analysis. In this sample the table shows about 780,000 distinct CDR3 sequences, 35% to 50% of which occur a single time. The ten most abundant clones make up 15% to 20% of the sample.

The data belong to a study of blood T cells in healthy people across ages (dated by TCRdb to the mid-2010s). Broadly, across the study: In model experiments, roughly one uniquely barcoded TCR beta cDNA molecule per two T cells was captured by template switching. Donors of different ages were randomly distributed across sequencing lanes to avoid experimental bias. The study analyzed two additional independent replicas of 1 million unique cDNA reads from the same blood draw for two donors, one aged 18 to 30 and one aged 80 or older. To track age-related changes in TCR beta repertoire diversity, the study relied on deep sequencing normalized with unique cDNA molecular identifiers. The donors were divided into four age groups: young (average around 17 years), middle-aged (roughly 40), aged (approximately 59) and long-lived (about 79). Overall results and qualifications from the work: Estimates of total diversity based on one million sequenced T cells were considered lower bounds and underestimates. Bulk unsorted PBMC profiling prevented conclusive comparison of naive and antigen-experienced compartments. As age increased, observed TCR beta diversity per million T cells dropped in a roughly linear way, and a significant reduction was already evident by age 40. Because the CMV infection status of the donors was unknown, age-related changes in expanded clonotypes may potentially have been confounded. The long-lived group showed more naive CD4+ T cells, fewer expanded clones and increased TCR diversity than the aged group, suggesting age selection. There was a strong correlation between observed TCR beta diversity and the percentage of naive T cells measured by flow cytometry.

For this chain, trimming is 5 bases at the V end and 0 bases at the J end, and the number of junction bases without a gene match is 14. Counted from cysteine to phenylalanine, this CDR3 has 19 amino acids. The retained sequence is limited to the CDR3, 57 bases, with the frame set at the first base. CDR1 and CDR2, per the germline V gene (reference sequence), are SEHNR and FQNEAQ. In this chain, TRBV7-9 is recombined with TRBJ2-1; 9 bases in the middle match TRBD2. What was sequenced was blood. The receptor was derived from an elderly man in good health. Read as DNA, the sequence is TGTGCCAGCAGCCAGACGGCGGGAGGGCGACTTCGCTCCTACAATGAGCAGTTCTTC. Its translation is CASSQTAGGRLRSYNEQFF. Where the CDR3 stops, the reference TRBV7-9 and TRBJ2-1 genes take over; the full variable domain is DTGVSQNPRHKITKRGQNVTFRCDPISEHNRLYWYRQTLGQGPEFLTYFQNEAQLEKSRLLSDRFSAERPKGSFSTLEIQRTEQGDSAMYLCASSQTAGGRLRSYNEQFFGPGTRLTVL.